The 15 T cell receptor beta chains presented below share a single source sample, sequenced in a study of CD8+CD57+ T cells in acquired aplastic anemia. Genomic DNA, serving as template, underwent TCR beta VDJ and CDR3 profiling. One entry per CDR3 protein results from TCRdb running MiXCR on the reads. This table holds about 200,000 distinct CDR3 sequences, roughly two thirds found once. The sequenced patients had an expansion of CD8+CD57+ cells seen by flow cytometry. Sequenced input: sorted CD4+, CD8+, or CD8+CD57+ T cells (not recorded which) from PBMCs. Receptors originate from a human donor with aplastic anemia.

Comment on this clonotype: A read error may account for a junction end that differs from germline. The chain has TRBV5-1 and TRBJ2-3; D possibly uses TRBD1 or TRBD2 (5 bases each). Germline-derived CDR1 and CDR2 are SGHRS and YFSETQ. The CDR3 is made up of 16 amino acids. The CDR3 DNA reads TGTACCAGCAGCTTAGAGGGGTGGGCGGGTACAGGTACGCAGTATTTT. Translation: CTSSLEGWAGTGTQYF.

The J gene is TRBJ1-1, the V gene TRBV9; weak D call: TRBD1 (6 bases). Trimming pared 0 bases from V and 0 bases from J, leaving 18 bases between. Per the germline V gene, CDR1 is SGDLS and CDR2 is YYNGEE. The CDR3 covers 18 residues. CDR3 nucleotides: TGTGCCAGCAGCGTAGGTGGGGGGGGCGGACAAATGAACACTGAAGCTTTCTTT. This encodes CASSVGGGGGQMNTEAFF. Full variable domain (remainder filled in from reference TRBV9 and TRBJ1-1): DSGVTQTPKHLITATGQRVTLRCSPRSGDLSVYWYQQSLDQGLQFLIQYYNGEERAKGNILERFSAQQFPDLHSELNLSSLELGDSALYFCASSVGGGGGQMNTEAFFGQGTRLTVV.

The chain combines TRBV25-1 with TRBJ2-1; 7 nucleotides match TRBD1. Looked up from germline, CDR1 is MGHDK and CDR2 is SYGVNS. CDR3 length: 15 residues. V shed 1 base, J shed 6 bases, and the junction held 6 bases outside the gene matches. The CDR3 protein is CASSESGQSSNEQFF. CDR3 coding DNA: TGTGCCAGCAGTGAATCGGGACAGAGCTCCAATGAGCAGTTCTTC.

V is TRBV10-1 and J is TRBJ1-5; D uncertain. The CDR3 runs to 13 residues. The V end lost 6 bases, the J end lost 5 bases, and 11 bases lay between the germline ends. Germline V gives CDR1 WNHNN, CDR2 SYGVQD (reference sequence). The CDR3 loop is CASRSDGYQPQHF. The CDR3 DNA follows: TGCGCCAGCAGGTCAGATGGCTATCAGCCCCAGCATTTT.

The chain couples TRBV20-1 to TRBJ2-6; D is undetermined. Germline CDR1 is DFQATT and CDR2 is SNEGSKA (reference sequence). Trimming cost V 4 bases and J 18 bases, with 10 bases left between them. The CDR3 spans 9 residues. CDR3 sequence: CSATRGQTF. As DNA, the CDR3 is TGCAGTGCTACCCGCGGCCAGACTTTC.

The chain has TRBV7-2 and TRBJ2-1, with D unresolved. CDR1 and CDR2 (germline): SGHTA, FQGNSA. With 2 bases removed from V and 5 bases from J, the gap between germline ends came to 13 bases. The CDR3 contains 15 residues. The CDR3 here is CASSLRSAGNNEQFF. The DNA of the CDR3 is TGTGCCAGCAGCTTAAGGAGTGCTGGGAACAATGAGCAGTTCTTC.

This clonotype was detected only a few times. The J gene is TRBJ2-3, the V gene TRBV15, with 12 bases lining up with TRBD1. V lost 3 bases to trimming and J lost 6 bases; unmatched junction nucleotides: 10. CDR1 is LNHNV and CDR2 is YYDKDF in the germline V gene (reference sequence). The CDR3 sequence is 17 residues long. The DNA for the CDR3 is TGTGCCACCAGCAGCCCTAGGCGGGACAGGGGGCCTGATACGCAGTATTTT. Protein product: CATSSPRRDRGPDTQYF.

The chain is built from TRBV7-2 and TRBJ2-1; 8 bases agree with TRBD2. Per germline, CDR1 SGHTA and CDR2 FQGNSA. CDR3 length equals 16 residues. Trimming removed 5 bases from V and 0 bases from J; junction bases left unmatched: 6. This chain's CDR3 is CASSQLSGGSYNEQFF. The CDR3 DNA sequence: TGTGCCAGCAGCCAGTTAAGCGGGGGCTCCTACAATGAGCAGTTCTTC. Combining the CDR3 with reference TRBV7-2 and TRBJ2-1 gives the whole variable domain GAGVSQSPSNKVTEKGKDVELRCDPISGHTALYWYRQSLGQGLEFLIYFQGNSAPDKSGLPSDRFSAERTGGSVSTLTIQRTQQEDSAVYLCASSQLSGGSYNEQFFGPGTRLTVL.

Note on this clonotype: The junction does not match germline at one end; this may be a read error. The CDR3 nucleotides read TGTGCCGGCAGCGCCGGGACGGGGTTGGAGTACTTC. Protein sequence: CAGSAGTGLEYF. The chain couples TRBV7-4 to TRBJ2-4; tentatively, D is TRBD1 or TRBD2 (5 bases each). Germline loops: CDR1 SGHVT, CDR2 SQSDAQ. This CDR3 region has 12 residues.

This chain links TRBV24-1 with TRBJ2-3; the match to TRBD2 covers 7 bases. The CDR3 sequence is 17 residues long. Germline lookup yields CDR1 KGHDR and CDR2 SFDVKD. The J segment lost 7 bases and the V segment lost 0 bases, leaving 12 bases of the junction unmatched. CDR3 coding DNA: TGTGCCACCAGTGATTTGCAAAGGGCGGGAGTAGTTCATACGCAGTATTTT. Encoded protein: CATSDLQRAGVVHTQYF.

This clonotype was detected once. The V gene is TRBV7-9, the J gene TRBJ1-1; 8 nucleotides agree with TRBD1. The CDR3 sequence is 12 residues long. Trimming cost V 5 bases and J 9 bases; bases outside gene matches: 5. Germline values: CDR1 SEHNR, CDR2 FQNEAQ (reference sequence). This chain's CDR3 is CASSDDRGQAFF. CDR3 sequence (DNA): TGTGCCAGCAGCGATGACAGGGGCCAAGCTTTCTTT.

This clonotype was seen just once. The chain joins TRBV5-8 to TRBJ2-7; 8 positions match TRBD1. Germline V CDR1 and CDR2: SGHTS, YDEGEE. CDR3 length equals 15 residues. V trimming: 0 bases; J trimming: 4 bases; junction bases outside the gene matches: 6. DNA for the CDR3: TGTGCCAGCAGCTTGGATAGGACAGGGCGGTACGAGCAGTACTTC. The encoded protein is CASSLDRTGRYEQYF.

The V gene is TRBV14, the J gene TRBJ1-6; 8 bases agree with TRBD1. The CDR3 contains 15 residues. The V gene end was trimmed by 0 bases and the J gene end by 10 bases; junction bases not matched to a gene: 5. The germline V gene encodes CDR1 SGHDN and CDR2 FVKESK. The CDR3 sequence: CASSQDQGAGSPLHF. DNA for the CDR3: TGTGCCAGCAGCCAAGATCAGGGGGCAGGGTCACCCCTCCACTTT.

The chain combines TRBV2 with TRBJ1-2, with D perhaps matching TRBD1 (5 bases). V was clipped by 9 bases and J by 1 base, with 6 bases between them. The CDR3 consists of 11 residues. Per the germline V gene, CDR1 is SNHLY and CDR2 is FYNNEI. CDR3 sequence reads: CASGGNYGYTF. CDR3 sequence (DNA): TGTGCCAGTGGGGGTAACTATGGCTACACCTTC.

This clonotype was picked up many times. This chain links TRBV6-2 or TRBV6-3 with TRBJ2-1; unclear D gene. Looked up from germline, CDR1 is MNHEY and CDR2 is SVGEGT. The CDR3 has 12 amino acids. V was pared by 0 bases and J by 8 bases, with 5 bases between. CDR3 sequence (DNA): TGTGCCAGCAGTTACTCGTCCCATGAGCAGTTCTTC. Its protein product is CASSYSSHEQFF.